This T cell receptor beta chain was sequenced for a study of prognosis after radiotherapy for stage I lung cancer. The CDR3 extends over 14 amino acids. V lost 5 bases, J lost 3 bases, and 3 bases stayed unmatched. Germline CDR1 SGHRS, CDR2 YFSETQ. This clonotype rates as medium-sized. By two-round multiplex PCR, the TCR beta CDR3 was amplified from genomic DNA. The first round of PCR was done with primers that matched each TRBV and TRBJ gene. TCRdb called the multiplex PCR reads again in MiXCR, with one record for every CDR3 protein. This sample has about 15,000 distinct CDR3 sequences, with approximately 45% found just once.

The sequenced sample was PBMCs, obtained before or after stereotactic body radiation therapy (not recorded which). The clonotype was recovered from a donor over 45 with non-small cell lung cancer. J is TRBJ2-2 and V is TRBV5-1; 8 bases fit TRBD1. CDR3 bases: TGCGCCAGCAGGGACAGGGCGGACACCGGGGAGCTGTTTTTT. This sequence encodes CASRDRADTGELFF.